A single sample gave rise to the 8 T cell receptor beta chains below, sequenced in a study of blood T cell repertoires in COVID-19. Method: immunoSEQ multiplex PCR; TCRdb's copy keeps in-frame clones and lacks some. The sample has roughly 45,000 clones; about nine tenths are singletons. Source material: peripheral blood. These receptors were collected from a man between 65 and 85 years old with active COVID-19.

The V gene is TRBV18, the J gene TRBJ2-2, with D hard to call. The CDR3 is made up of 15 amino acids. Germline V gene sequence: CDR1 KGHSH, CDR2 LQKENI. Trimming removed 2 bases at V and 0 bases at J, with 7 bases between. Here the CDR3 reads CASSPVTSNTGELFF. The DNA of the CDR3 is TGTGCCAGCTCACCAGTGACTTCGAACACCGGGGAGCTGTTTTTT.

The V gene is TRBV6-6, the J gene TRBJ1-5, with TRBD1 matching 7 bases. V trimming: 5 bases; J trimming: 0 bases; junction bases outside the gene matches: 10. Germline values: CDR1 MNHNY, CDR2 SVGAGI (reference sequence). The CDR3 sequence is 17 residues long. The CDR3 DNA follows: TGTGCCAGCAGTAGATACAGGGGAAGGGGTAGCAATCAGCCCCAGCATTTT. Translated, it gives CASSRYRGRGSNQPQHF.

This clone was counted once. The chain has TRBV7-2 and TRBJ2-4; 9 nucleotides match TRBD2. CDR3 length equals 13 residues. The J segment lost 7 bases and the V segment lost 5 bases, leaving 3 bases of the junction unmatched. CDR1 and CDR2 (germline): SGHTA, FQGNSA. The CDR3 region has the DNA TGTGCCAGCAGCGGAGGGACTAGCAACATTCAGTACTTC. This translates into CASSGGTSNIQYF.

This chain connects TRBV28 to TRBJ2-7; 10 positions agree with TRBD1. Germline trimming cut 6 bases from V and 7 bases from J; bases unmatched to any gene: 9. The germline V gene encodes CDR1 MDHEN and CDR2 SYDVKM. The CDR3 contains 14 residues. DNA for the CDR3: TGTGCCAGCAGGCCCGGGACAGGGGCGCGGGAGCAGTACTTC. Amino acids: CASRPGTGAREQYF.

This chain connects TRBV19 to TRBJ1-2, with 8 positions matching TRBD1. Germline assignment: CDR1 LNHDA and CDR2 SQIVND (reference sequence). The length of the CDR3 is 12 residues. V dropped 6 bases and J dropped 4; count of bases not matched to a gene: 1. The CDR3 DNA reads TGTGCCAGTAGAACAGGGGGCTATGGCTACACCTTC. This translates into CASRTGGYGYTF.

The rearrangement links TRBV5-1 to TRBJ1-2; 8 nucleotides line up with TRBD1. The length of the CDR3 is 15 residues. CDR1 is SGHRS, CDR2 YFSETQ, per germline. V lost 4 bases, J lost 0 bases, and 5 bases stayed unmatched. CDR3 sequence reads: CASSPGQGANYGYTF. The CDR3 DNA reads TGCGCCAGCAGCCCCGGACAGGGAGCTAACTATGGCTACACCTTC.

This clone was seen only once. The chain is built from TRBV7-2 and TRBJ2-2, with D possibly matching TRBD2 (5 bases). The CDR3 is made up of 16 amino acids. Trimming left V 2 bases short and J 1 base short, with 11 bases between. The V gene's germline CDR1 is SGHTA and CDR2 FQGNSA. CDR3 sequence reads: CASSLTSGRNTGELFF. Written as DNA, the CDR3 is TGTGCCAGCAGCTTAACAAGCGGAAGGAACACCGGGGAGCTGTTTTTT.

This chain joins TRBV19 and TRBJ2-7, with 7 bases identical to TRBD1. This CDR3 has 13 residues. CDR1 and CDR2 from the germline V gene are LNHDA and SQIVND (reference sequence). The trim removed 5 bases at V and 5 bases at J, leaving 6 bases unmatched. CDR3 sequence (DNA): TGTGCCAGTAGTCAACAGGGGCCCCACGAGCAGTACTTC. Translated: CASSQQGPHEQYF.